This T cell receptor (beta chain) is drawn from a study of T cell responses to AZD1222 COVID-19 vaccine. General study results and limits: Clonal diversity was possibly underestimated, and the donors were mostly white British, with more females.

Sequencing was performed with immunoSEQ multiplex PCR; in TCRdb, only in-frame clones are kept and a portion is missing. Altogether some 140,000 clones are present, approximately 90% being singletons, with the ten largest covering approximately 5.7%. Germline CDR1 is SGHTA and CDR2 is FQGNSA. This CDR3 is built from 12 residues. V was clipped by 5 bases and J by 5 bases, with 8 bases between them. As to this clone: Its antigen remains unidentified.

The sample here was peripheral blood, taken on day 0 of AZD1222 vaccination. The sequence derives from an adult in good health. The V call is TRBV7-2, the J call TRBJ2-3; a weak D match, TRBD2 (6 bases). The CDR3 is CASSRGRDTQYF. The CDR3 coding sequence is TGTGCCAGCAGCCGGGGGAGAGATACGCAGTATTTT.